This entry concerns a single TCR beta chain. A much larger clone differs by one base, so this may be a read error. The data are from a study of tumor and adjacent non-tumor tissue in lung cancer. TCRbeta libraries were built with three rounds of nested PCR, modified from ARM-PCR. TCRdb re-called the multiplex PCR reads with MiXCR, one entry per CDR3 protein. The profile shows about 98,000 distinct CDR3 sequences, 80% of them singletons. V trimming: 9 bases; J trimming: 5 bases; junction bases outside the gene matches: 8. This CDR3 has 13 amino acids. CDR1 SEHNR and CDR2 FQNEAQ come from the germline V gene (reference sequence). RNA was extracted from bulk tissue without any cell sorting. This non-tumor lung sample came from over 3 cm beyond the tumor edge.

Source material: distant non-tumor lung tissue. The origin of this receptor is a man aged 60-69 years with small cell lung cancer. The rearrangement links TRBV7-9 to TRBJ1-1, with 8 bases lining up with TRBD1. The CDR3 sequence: CARNGQGGTEAFF. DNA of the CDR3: TGTGCCAGAAACGGACAGGGAGGAACTGAAGCTTTCTTT.